This is a list of T cell receptor beta chains from one sample in a study of blood T cell repertoires in COVID-19. The method was immunoSEQ multiplex PCR; TCRdb's version includes in-frame clones alone and lacks a portion of them. The sample lists under 200,000 clones, 70% to 90% occurring once. Sequenced sample: PBMCs or T cells enriched from blood (not recorded which). The receptors derive from a woman aged 45-65 years who had recovered from COVID-19. The CDR3 runs from the conserved cysteine through the conserved F or W. D genes are given only for firm matches. A clone size is listed for some rows: how often the clone was seen (once, few, many), or a class if it is expanded.

V gene	D gene	J gene	clone size	CDR3 DNA	CDR3 protein
TRBV14	NA	TRBJ2-5	NA	TGTGCCAGCAGCCAAGAGGTTGCGGGACAGCCCCAAGAGACCCAGTACTTC	CASSQEVAGQPQETQYF
TRBV2	NA	TRBJ2-1	NA	TGTGCCAGCATGGGTAGCGTAGGTGAGCAGTTCTTC	CASMGSVGEQFF
TRBV12-3/TRBV12-4	NA	TRBJ2-5	NA	TGTGCCAGCAGCCTGTCAGGGTATAAGTACTTC	CASSLSGYKYF
TRBV10-3	NA	TRBJ2-3	NA	TGTGCCATCAGTGCCAGATCGAGCACAGATACGCAGTATTTT	CAISARSSTDTQYF
TRBV7-2	NA	TRBJ2-7	NA	TGTGCCAGCAGCTTAGGGGCAGGGCCATTCTACGAGCAGTACTTC	CASSLGAGPFYEQYF
TRBV4-3	NA	TRBJ1-6	NA	TGCGCCAGCAGCCAAGACTCGGGGGGGCGTTACGCCTATAATTCACCCCTCCACTTT	CASSQDSGGRYAYNSPLHF
TRBV27	TRBD1	TRBJ2-7	once	TGTGCCAGCAGTTTACGTCACCTCGGGACAGGCCGAAACTACGAGCAGTACTTC	CASSLRHLGTGRNYEQYF
TRBV18	NA	TRBJ2-1	NA	TGTGCCAGCTCACTCAGGGCCAGGGATGAGCAGTTCTTC	CASSLRARDEQFF
TRBV5-6	TRBD2	TRBJ2-3	NA	TGTGCCAGCTCCTCGGGACTAGCGGGGGGAGATACGCAGTATTTT	CASSSGLAGGDTQYF
TRBV5-1	NA	TRBJ2-3	NA	TGCGCCAGCAGCTTGTACGCGGGCACAGATACGCAGTATTTT	CASSLYAGTDTQYF
TRBV29-1	TRBD1	TRBJ1-5	few	TGCAGCGTCGGAGACAGGGGCCAGAATCAGCCCCAGCATTTT	CSVGDRGQNQPQHF
TRBV19	NA	TRBJ1-6	once	TGTGCCAGTAGTATAGATCAGGGAACGAATTCACCCCTCCACTTT	CASSIDQGTNSPLHF
TRBV7-9	TRBD2	TRBJ2-7	once	TGTGCCAGCAGCTTCCGGCCGGGGACTACCGAGCAGTACTTC	CASSFRPGTTEQYF
TRBV6-1	NA	TRBJ1-3	NA	TGTGCCAGCAGTGAAGGGGTTGGAGTTCTCGCTGGAAACACCATATATTTT	CASSEGVGVLAGNTIYF
TRBV18	TRBD2	TRBJ2-7	few	TGTGCCAGCTCACTCGTCCGGACTAGCGGGGGGATCTACGAGCAGTACTTC	CASSLVRTSGGIYEQYF
TRBV29-1	TRBD1	TRBJ1-2	NA	TGCAGCGTTGCAGGCAGGGGGTTTGGTGGCTACACCTTC	CSVAGRGFGGYTF
TRBV4-3	TRBD2	TRBJ2-3	NA	TGCGCCAGCAGCCAAGGCGTTAGCGGGAGCACAGATACGCAGTATTTT	CASSQGVSGSTDTQYF
TRBV6-1	NA	TRBJ1-5	NA	TGTGCCAGCAGTGAAGCTTCGGGTTGGAGCAATCAGCCCCAGCATTTT	CASSEASGWSNQPQHF
TRBV7-8	NA	TRBJ1-1	NA	TGTGCCAGCAGCTTAGGACAGCCGAACACTGAAGCTTTCTTT	CASSLGQPNTEAFF
TRBV6-2/TRBV6-3	TRBD2	TRBJ2-1	NA	TGTGCCAGCAGTTACGGCGGGGGAGGAAATGAGCAGTTCTTC	CASSYGGGGNEQFF
TRBV7-2	TRBD1	TRBJ1-1	once	TGTGCCAGCAGCTTCCCGACAGGGGCGACTGAAGCTTTCTTT	CASSFPTGATEAFF
TRBV7-2	TRBD1	TRBJ2-2	few	TGTGCCAGCAGCTTAGCCTGGGACAGGGCCGGGGAGCTGTTTTTT	CASSLAWDRAGELFF
TRBV6-6	TRBD1	TRBJ2-7	NA	TGTGCCAGCAGTTTCGCGGACAGGGCCGAGCAGTACTTC	CASSFADRAEQYF
TRBV27	TRBD2	TRBJ2-7	few	TGTGCCAGCAGTTCAGGACTAGCGGGCCACGAGCAGTACTTC	CASSSGLAGHEQYF
TRBV11-3	TRBD2	TRBJ2-5	NA	TGTGCCAGCAGACCAGGAGAGCGGGGAACAGAAGAGACCCAGTACTTC	CASRPGERGTEETQYF
TRBV4-1	NA	TRBJ1-1	NA	TGCGCCAGCAGCCCAACACCCCATGGTGAAGCTTTCTTT	CASSPTPHGEAFF
TRBV29-1	NA	TRBJ2-1	NA	TGCAGCGTTGCCCAGGATTGGAATGAGCAGTTCTTC	CSVAQDWNEQFF
TRBV19	NA	TRBJ1-2	once	TGTGCCAGTAGTCCAGAGAGGGACTATGGCTACACCTTC	CASSPERDYGYTF
TRBV11-2	TRBD2	TRBJ2-5	NA	TGTGCCAGCAGCAGGACTAGCGGGGAAGAGACCCAGTACTTC	CASSRTSGEETQYF